These T cell receptor beta chains were read from a single sample in a study of cytomegalovirus exposure and HLA in healthy donors. Profiled with immunoSEQ multiplex PCR; TCRdb holds only in-frame clones, not every one. This sample carries roughly 300,000 clones, roughly 90% of them seen once, and the ten largest clones take approximately 1.1%. What was sequenced was PBMCs. Receptors originate from a woman aged 25 to 45 in good health and CMV-seropositive. Each CDR3 is given with its conserved first and last residue. The order of the fields is V gene, J gene, D gene, clone size, CDR3 protein, CDR3 DNA. The D gene is left open where the match is weak. For some rows the clone size is stated as once, few or many, or as a class when expanded; others skip it.

TRBV7-6	TRBJ1-1	TRBD1	NA	CASSLEPGGPEAFF	TGTGCCAGCAGCTTAGAACCAGGGGGCCCTGAAGCTTTCTTT
TRBV28	TRBJ2-1	NA	NA	CASPGPGAWNEQFF	TGTGCCAGCCCTGGCCCAGGGGCCTGGAATGAGCAGTTCTTC
TRBV20-1	TRBJ2-1	NA	NA	CSASRNLEQFF	TGCAGTGCTAGTCGGAACCTTGAGCAGTTCTTC
TRBV15	TRBJ2-1	NA	NA	CATSQGGNEQFF	TGTGCCACGAGCCAGGGCGGCAATGAGCAGTTCTTC
TRBV5-4	TRBJ2-3	NA	NA	CASSLRGITDTQYF	TGTGCCAGCAGCTTGCGGGGGATTACAGATACGCAGTATTTT
TRBV2	TRBJ1-1	TRBD1	NA	CASRRTGYTEAFF	TGTGCCAGCAGGAGGACAGGGTACACTGAAGCTTTCTTT
TRBV2	TRBJ1-4	TRBD1	NA	CASSGQGNEKLFF	TGTGCCAGCAGCGGACAGGGGAACGAAAAACTGTTTTTT
TRBV4-2	TRBJ1-1	NA	NA	CASSREDTGNTEAFF	TGTGCCAGCAGCCGAGAGGACACAGGGAACACTGAAGCTTTCTTT
TRBV7-2	TRBJ1-2	TRBD1	NA	CASNNGRQGSYGYTF	TGTGCCAGCAACAACGGGCGACAGGGATCCTATGGCTACACCTTC
TRBV7-9	TRBJ2-1	TRBD2	NA	CASSLKGTSYNEQFF	TGTGCCAGCAGCTTAAAAGGGACTAGTTACAATGAGCAGTTCTTC
TRBV2	TRBJ2-1	NA	NA	CASSGQGLLAAEQFF	TGTGCCAGCAGTGGCCAGGGACTCTTAGCAGCCGAGCAGTTCTTC
TRBV15	TRBJ2-1	NA	NA	CATSRGVRGSVYNEQFF	TGTGCCACCAGCAGAGGGGTTCGAGGTAGTGTGTACAATGAGCAGTTCTTC
TRBV18	TRBJ2-2	TRBD1	NA	CASSPGQGSTGELFF	TGTGCCAGCTCACCCGGACAGGGATCCACCGGGGAGCTGTTTTTT
TRBV9	TRBJ1-1	NA	NA	CASSASGSMNTEAFF	TGTGCCAGCAGCGCATCGGGTTCCATGAACACTGAAGCTTTCTTT
TRBV30	TRBJ1-2	TRBD1	NA	CAWTTRQGRRDGYTF	TGTGCCTGGACCACTCGACAGGGGAGGAGAGATGGCTACACCTTC
TRBV25-1	TRBJ1-1	TRBD1	NA	CASSFGTGYVTEAFF	TGTGCCAGCAGTTTCGGGACAGGGTATGTCACTGAAGCTTTCTTT
TRBV30	TRBJ2-1	NA	NA	CAWSSQSYNEQFF	TGTGCCTGGAGTTCGCAAAGCTACAATGAGCAGTTCTTC
TRBV28	TRBJ1-1	TRBD1	NA	CASSSATGSNTEAFF	TGTGCCAGCAGTTCCGCGACAGGGTCAAACACTGAAGCTTTCTTT
TRBV14	TRBJ1-1	NA	NA	CASSPQAGREAFF	TGTGCCAGCAGCCCCCAAGCAGGGCGTGAAGCTTTCTTT
TRBV7-9	TRBJ2-1	TRBD2	NA	CASSSPSGRDNEQFF	TGTGCCAGCAGCTCCCCTAGCGGGAGGGATAATGAGCAGTTCTTC
TRBV28	TRBJ2-5	NA	NA	CASTLGGGETQYF	TGTGCCAGCACCCTAGGAGGAGGGGAGACCCAGTACTTC
TRBV28	TRBJ2-1	NA	NA	CASSLSGSVDKFDEQFF	TGTGCCAGCAGTTTATCTGGTAGTGTTGATAAGTTCGATGAGCAGTTCTTC
TRBV29-1	TRBJ1-1	NA	NA	CSVGQALNTEAFF	TGCAGCGTTGGACAGGCCCTGAACACTGAAGCTTTCTTT
TRBV9	TRBJ1-1	NA	NA	CASSVASSLTELNTEAFF	TGTGCCAGCAGCGTAGCTTCCTCCCTAACAGAGTTGAACACTGAAGCTTTCTTT
TRBV28	TRBJ2-1	TRBD2	NA	CASSGLAGDDSYNEQFF	TGTGCCAGCAGCGGACTAGCGGGGGATGACTCCTACAATGAGCAGTTCTTC
TRBV6-1	TRBJ2-1	NA	NA	CASSEGPGSYNEQFF	TGTGCCAGCAGTGAAGGTCCTGGAAGTTACAATGAGCAGTTCTTC
TRBV12-5	TRBJ1-1	NA	NA	CASALWVNTEAFF	TGTGCTAGTGCCCTGTGGGTGAACACTGAAGCTTTCTTT
TRBV7-6	TRBJ2-5	NA	NA	CASSLGQETQYF	TGTGCCAGCAGCTTAGGGCAAGAGACCCAGTACTTC
TRBV6-6	TRBJ2-3	TRBD1	NA	CASRTGGSTDTQYF	TGTGCCAGCCGCACAGGGGGTAGCACAGATACGCAGTATTTT
TRBV27	TRBJ2-1	NA	NA	CASSSRGHSSYNEQFF	TGTGCCAGCTCTTCCCGGGGGCATAGCTCCTACAATGAGCAGTTCTTC
TRBV7-9	TRBJ2-7	TRBD2	NA	CASSLGRLASAYEQYF	TGTGCCAGCAGCTTAGGGCGACTAGCTAGTGCTTACGAGCAGTACTTC
TRBV6-5	TRBJ1-3	TRBD1	NA	CARRQGSGNTIYF	TGTGCCAGAAGACAGGGCTCGGGAAACACCATATATTTT
TRBV27	TRBJ2-7	NA	NA	CASSKWGGYEQYF	TGTGCCAGCAGTAAGTGGGGCGGTTACGAGCAGTACTTC
TRBV6-5	TRBJ2-3	NA	NA	CASIRQGGDTQYF	TGTGCCAGCATAAGACAGGGAGGAGATACGCAGTATTTT
TRBV2	TRBJ2-1	NA	NA	CASNRLDEQFF	TGTGCCAGCAACAGACTTGATGAGCAGTTCTTC
TRBV27	TRBJ1-6	NA	once	CASSFMIGASYSPLHF	TGTGCCAGCAGTTTTATGATTGGGGCCAGTTATTCACCCCTCCACTTT
TRBV25-1	TRBJ2-1	NA	NA	CASTESLRASSYNEQFF	TGTGCCAGCACCGAATCCCTTAGGGCGAGCTCCTACAATGAGCAGTTCTTC
TRBV27	TRBJ2-5	TRBD2	NA	CASSTPIGTSGTQETQYF	TGTGCCAGCAGTACACCAATAGGGACTAGCGGGACCCAAGAGACCCAGTACTTC
TRBV9	TRBJ2-7	TRBD1	NA	CASSVAPLLGQGEQYF	TGTGCCAGCAGCGTAGCACCCCTCCTCGGACAGGGAGAGCAGTACTTC
TRBV19	TRBJ2-7	TRBD1	NA	CASSSGRTGRTYEQYF	TGTGCCAGTAGTTCGGGCCGGACAGGGAGGACCTACGAGCAGTACTTC
TRBV5-5	TRBJ2-7	TRBD2	NA	CASSPMERGLSYEQYF	TGTGCCAGCAGCCCCATGGAGCGGGGGCTCTCCTACGAGCAGTACTTC
TRBV7-9	TRBJ1-6	NA	NA	CASSHLEGRWDSPLHF	TGTGCCAGCAGCCACCTGGAGGGGCGGTGGGATTCACCCCTCCACTTT
TRBV5-6	TRBJ2-7	TRBD2	NA	CASSLGLAGEVGYF	TGTGCCAGCAGCTTGGGGCTAGCGGGAGAGGTCGGGTACTTC
TRBV30	TRBJ1-1	TRBD1	NA	CAWRTGTGVTEAFF	TGTGCCTGGAGGACCGGGACAGGGGTCACTGAAGCTTTCTTT
TRBV2	TRBJ2-2	TRBD1	NA	CASTRDSLGELFF	TGTGCCAGCACCCGGGACAGTCTAGGGGAGCTGTTTTTT